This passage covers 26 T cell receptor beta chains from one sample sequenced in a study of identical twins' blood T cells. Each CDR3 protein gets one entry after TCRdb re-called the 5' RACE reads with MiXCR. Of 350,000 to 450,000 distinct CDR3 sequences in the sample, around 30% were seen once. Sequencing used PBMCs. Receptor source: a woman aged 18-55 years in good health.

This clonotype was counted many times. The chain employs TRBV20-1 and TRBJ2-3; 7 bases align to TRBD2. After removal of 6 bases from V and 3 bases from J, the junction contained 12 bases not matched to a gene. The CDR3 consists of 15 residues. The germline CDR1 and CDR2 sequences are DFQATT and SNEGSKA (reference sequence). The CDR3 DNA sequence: TGCAGTGCACGGGTCTGGGGGGGGGAAACAGATACGCAGTATTTT. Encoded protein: CSARVWGGETDTQYF.

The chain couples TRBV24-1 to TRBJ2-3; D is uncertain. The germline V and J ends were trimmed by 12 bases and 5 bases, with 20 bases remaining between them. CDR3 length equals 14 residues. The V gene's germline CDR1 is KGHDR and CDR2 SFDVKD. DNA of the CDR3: TGTGCCGTAAAAGGGCCCCTCCTTGGAGATACGCAGTATTTT. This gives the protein CAVKGPLLGDTQYF.

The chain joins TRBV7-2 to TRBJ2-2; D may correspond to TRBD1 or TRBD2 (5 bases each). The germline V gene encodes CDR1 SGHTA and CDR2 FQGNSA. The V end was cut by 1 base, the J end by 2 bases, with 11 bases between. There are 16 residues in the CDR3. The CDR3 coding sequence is TGTGCCAGCAGCTTAGTTGGGACCACTAACACCGGGGAGCTGTTTTTT. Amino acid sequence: CASSLVGTTNTGELFF.

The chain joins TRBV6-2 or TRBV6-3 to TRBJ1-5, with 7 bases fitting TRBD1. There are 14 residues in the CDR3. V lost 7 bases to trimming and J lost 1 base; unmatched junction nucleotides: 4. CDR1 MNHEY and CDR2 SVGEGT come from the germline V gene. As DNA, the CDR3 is TGTGCCAGCAACCGACAGGGAAGCAATCAGCCCCAGCATTTT. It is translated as CASNRQGSNQPQHF.

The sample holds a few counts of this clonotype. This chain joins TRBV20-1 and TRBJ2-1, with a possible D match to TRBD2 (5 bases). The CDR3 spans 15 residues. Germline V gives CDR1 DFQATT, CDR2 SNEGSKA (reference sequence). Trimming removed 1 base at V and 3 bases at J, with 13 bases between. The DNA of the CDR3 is TGCAGTGCTAGAGCCGGCGGCGGGCTCTACAATGAGCAGTTCTTC. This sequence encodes CSARAGGGLYNEQFF.

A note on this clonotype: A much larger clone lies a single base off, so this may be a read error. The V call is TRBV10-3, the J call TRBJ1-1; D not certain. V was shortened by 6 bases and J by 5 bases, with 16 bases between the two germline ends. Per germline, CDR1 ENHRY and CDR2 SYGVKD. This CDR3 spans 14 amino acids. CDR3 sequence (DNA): TGTGCCATCAGGGATGAAATTGGAGAGACTGAAGCTTTCTTT. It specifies CAIRDEIGETEAFF.

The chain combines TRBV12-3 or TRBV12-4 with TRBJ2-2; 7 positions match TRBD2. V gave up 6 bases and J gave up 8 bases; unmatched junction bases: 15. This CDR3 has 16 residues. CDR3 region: CASRTPLRGVTGELFF. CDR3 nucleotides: TGTGCCAGCAGAACCCCACTCCGGGGGGTAACAGGGGAGCTGTTTTTT.

The CDR3 sequence is CASSLTSGHTGELFF. In DNA form, the CDR3 reads TGTGCCAGCAGTTTGACTAGCGGACACACCGGGGAGCTGTTTTTT. This rearrangement joins TRBV6-5 to TRBJ2-2; 9 bases agree with TRBD2. V lost 4 bases, J lost 3 bases, and 3 bases stayed unmatched. The germline V gene encodes CDR1 MNHEY and CDR2 SVGAGI. The CDR3 is 15 residues long.

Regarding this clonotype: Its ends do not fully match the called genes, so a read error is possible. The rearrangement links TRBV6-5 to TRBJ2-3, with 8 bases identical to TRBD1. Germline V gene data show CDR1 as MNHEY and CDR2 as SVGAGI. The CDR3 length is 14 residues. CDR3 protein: CASSIYRGTDTLYF. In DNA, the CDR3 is TGTGCCAGCAGTATCTACAGGGGGACAGATACGCTGTATTTT.

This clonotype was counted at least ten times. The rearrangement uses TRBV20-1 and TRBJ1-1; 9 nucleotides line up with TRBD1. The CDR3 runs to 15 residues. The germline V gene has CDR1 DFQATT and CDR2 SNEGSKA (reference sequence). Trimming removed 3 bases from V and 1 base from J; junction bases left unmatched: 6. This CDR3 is CSASIGTGRNTEAFF. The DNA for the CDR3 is TGCAGTGCTAGTATTGGGACAGGGCGGAACACTGAAGCTTTCTTT.

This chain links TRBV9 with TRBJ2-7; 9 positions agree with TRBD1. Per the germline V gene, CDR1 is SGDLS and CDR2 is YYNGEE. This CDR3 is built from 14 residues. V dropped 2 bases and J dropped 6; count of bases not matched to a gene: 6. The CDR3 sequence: CASSVGTGTIEQYF. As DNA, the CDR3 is TGTGCCAGCAGCGTCGGGACAGGGACTATCGAGCAGTACTTC.

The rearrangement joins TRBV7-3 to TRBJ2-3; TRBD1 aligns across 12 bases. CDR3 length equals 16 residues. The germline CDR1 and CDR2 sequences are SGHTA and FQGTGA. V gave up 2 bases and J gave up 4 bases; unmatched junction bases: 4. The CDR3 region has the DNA TGTGCCAGCAGCTTATACGGGACAGGGGGCGCAGATACGCAGTATTTT. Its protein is CASSLYGTGGADTQYF. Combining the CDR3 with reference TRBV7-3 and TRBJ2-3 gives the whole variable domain GAGVSQTPSNKVTEKGKYVELRCDPISGHTALYWYRQSLGQGPEFLIYFQGTGAADDSGLPNDRFFAVRPEGSVSTLKIQRTERGDSAVYLCASSLYGTGGADTQYFGPGTRLTVL.

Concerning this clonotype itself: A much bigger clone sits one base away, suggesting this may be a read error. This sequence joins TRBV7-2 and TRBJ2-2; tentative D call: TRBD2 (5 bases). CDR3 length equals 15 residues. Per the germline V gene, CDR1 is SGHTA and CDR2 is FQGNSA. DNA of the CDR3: TGTGCCAGCAGCTCCTTCGTGGTCGTCACCGGGGAGCCGTTTTTT. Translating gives CASSSFVVVTGEPFF.

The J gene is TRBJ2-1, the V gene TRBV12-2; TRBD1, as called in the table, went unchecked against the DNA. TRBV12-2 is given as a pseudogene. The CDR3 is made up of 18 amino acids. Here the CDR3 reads CASRLDRGGASSYNEQFF. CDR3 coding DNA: TGTGCAAGTCGCTTAGATCGGGGCGGAGCCAGCTCCTACAATGAGCAGTTCTTC.

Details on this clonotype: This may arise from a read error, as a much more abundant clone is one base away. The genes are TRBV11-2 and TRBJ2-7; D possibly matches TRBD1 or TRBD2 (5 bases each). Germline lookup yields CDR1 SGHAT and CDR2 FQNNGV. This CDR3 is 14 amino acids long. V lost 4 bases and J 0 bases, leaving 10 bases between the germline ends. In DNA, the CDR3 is TGTGCCAGCAGCTCGGGACGGGTCTCCTACGAGCAGTACTTC. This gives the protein CASSSGRVSYEQYF.

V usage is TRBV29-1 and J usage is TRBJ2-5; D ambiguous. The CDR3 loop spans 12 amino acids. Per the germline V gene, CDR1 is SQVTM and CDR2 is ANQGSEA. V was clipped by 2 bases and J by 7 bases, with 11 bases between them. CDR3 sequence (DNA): TGCAGCGTTGAATCCTCTTTGGGGACCCAGTACTTC. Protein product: CSVESSLGTQYF.

This CDR3 is CSVEGRRGTEAFF. The CDR3, as DNA: TGCAGCGTTGAGGGACGCAGAGGGACTGAAGCTTTCTTT. V usage is TRBV29-1 and J usage is TRBJ1-1, with D maybe TRBD1 (5 bases). This CDR3 comprises 13 residues. V was clipped by 3 bases and J by 5 bases, with 13 bases between them. The V gene's germline CDR1 is SQVTM and CDR2 ANQGSEA.

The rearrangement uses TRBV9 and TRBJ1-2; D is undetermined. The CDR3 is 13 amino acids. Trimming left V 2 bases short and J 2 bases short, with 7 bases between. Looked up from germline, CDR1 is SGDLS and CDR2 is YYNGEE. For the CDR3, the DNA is TGTGCCAGCAGCGTTTCGGGGAACTATGGCTACACCTTC. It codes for CASSVSGNYGYTF. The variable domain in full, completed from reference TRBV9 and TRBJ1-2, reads DSGVTQTPKHLITATGQRVTLRCSPRSGDLSVYWYQQSLDQGLQFLIQYYNGEERAKGNILERFSAQQFPDLHSELNLSSLELGDSALYFCASSVSGNYGYTFGSGTRLTVV.

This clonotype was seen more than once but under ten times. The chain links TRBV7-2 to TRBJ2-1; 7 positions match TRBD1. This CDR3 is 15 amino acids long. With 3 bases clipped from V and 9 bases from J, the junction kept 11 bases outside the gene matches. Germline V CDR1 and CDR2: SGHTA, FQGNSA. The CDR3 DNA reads TGTGCCAGCAGCTTCGACGGACAGGTGTTCGGTGAGCAGTTCTTC. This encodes CASSFDGQVFGEQFF.

The CDR3 DNA sequence: TGTGCCAGCAGCCTACAGAGGACCACAGATACGCAGTATTTT. Its translation is CASSLQRTTDTQYF. The chain has TRBV7-9 and TRBJ2-3; no firm D call. Trimming cost V 5 bases and J 2 bases, with 11 bases left between them. CDR1 SEHNR and CDR2 FQNEAQ come from the germline V gene (reference sequence). CDR3 length equals 14 residues.

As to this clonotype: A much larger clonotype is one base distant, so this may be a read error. The CDR3: CASSVVAADTQYF. The CDR3 DNA sequence: TGTGCCAGCAGTGTGGTAGCCGCGGATACGCAGTATTTT. This chain uses TRBV2 with TRBJ2-3; D not resolved. CDR3 length: 13 amino acids. CDR1 is SNHLY and CDR2 is FYNNEI in the germline V gene. Trimming took 4 bases from V and 6 from J, leaving 11 bases between them.

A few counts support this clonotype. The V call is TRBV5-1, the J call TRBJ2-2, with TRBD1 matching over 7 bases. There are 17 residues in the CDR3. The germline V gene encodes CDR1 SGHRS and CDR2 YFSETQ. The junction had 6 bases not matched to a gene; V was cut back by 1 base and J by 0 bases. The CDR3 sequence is CASSLKAQGANTGELFF. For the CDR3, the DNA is TGCGCCAGCAGCTTGAAGGCTCAGGGGGCGAACACCGGGGAGCTGTTTTTT.

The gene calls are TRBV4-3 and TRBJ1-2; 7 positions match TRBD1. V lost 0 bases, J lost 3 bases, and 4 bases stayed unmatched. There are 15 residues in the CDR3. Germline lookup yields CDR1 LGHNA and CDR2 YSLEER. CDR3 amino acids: CASSQDRQGDYGYTF. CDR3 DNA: TGCGCCAGCAGCCAAGATCGGCAGGGGGACTATGGCTACACCTTC.

CDR3 DNA: TGTGCCAGCAGCCGCGGACAGTCCACAGATACGCAGTATTTT. Translated, it gives CASSRGQSTDTQYF. The genes are TRBV7-6 and TRBJ2-3; tentative D call: TRBD1 (6 bases). V was clipped by 5 bases and J by 2 bases, with 11 bases between them. CDR3 length equals 14 residues. Germline lookup yields CDR1 SGHVS and CDR2 FNYEAQ.

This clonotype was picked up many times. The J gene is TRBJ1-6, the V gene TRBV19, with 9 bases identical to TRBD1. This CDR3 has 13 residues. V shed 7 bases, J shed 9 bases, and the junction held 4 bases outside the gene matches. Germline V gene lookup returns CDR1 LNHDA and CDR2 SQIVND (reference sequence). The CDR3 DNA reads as TGTGCCAGTACGGGGACAGGGAGTTCACCCCTCCACTTT. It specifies CASTGTGSSPLHF.

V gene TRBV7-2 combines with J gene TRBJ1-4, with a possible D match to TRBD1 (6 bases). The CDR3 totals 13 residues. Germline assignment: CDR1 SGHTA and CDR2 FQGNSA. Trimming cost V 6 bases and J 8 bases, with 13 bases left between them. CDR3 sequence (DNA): TGTGCCAGCAGACGACAGGTTGGGGAAAAACTGTTTTTT. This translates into CASRRQVGEKLFF.